Listed below are T cell receptor beta chains from one sample, sequenced in a study of technical replicates of blood from a few donors. The data were produced by immunoSEQ multiplex PCR, yet TCRdb's version contains in-frame clones alone and is incomplete. The sample records 75,000 to 90,000 clones, about 92% being singletons. Material: T cells isolated from PBMCs. The receptors shown here come from a human donor in good health. Each CDR3 is given with its conserved first and last residue. A D gene is named only where the DNA matches it firmly. Size values are once, few and many counts, or a class for expanded clones, and some rows have none.

CDR3 protein | CDR3 DNA | D gene | V gene | clone size | J gene
CASSDLVDRVNQPQHF | TGTGCCAGCAGTGACCTAGTTGACAGGGTCAATCAGCCCCAGCATTTT | TRBD1 | TRBV2 | . | TRBJ1-5
CASSEGVEGRAFF | TGTGCCAGCAGCGAGGGGGTCGAGGGTAGAGCTTTCTTT | . | TRBV11-1 | few | TRBJ1-1
CASSLEDTGELFF | TGTGCCAGCTCCCTAGAGGACACCGGGGAGCTGTTTTTT | . | TRBV18 | . | TRBJ2-2
CASSFQGTGTSGANVLTF | TGTGCCAGCAGCTTTCAAGGGACAGGGACCTCTGGGGCCAACGTCCTGACTTTC | . | TRBV12-1 | . | TRBJ2-6
CSVFTDTQYF | TGCAGCGTCTTCACAGATACGCAGTATTTT | . | TRBV29-1 | once | TRBJ2-3
CASSTRQSLEQYF | TGTGCCAGCAGCACCCGACAGTCTCTCGAGCAGTACTTC | . | TRBV5-4 | . | TRBJ2-7
CASSLKDSANTEAFF | TGTGCCAGCAGTTTAAAAGACAGCGCGAACACTGAAGCTTTCTTT | . | TRBV7-2 | . | TRBJ1-1
CASSQVSGGTGELFF | TGTGCCAGCAGCCAAGTCAGCGGGGGCACCGGGGAGCTGTTTTTT | TRBD2 | TRBV14 | . | TRBJ2-2
CASSQVLAGEGETQYF | TGTGCCAGCAGCCAGGTGCTAGCGGGGGAGGGGGAGACCCAGTACTTC | TRBD2 | TRBV4-2 | once | TRBJ2-5
CASSLKGRGDRGADTQYF | TGCGCCAGCAGCTTGAAGGGTAGGGGGGACAGGGGAGCAGATACGCAGTATTTT | TRBD1 | TRBV5-1 | few | TRBJ2-3
CASSEDSFSYNEQFF | TGTGCCAGCAGTGAAGACAGCTTCTCCTACAATGAGCAGTTCTTC | . | TRBV6-4 | . | TRBJ2-1
CASTREWSYEQYF | TGTGCCAGCACCCGGGAGTGGAGCTACGAGCAGTACTTC | . | TRBV6-1 | . | TRBJ2-7
CASSRTGGYTNEKLFF | TGTGCCAGCAGTAGGACAGGGGGCTACACTAATGAAAAACTGTTTTTT | TRBD1 | TRBV28 | once | TRBJ1-4
CAWRDMVAGGMYF | TGTGCCTGGAGGGACATGGTAGCGGGGGGGATGTATTTT | TRBD2 | TRBV30 | . | TRBJ2-3
CASSSTSGASRGNEQFF | TGCGCCAGCAGCTCAACTAGCGGGGCTTCCCGGGGGAATGAGCAGTTCTTC | TRBD2 | TRBV5-1 | . | TRBJ2-1
CASSVVGGGSYNEQFF | TGTGCCAGCAGCGTAGTTGGGGGGGGCTCCTACAATGAGCAGTTCTTC | TRBD2 | TRBV9 | . | TRBJ2-1
CASSPQLSGNTGELFF | TGCGCCAGCAGCCCTCAGCTCAGCGGGAACACCGGGGAGCTGTTTTTT | . | TRBV5-1 | . | TRBJ2-2
CASSQVGGHDYEQYF | TGCGCCAGCAGCCAAGTAGGGGGTCACGACTACGAGCAGTACTTC | . | TRBV4-1 | . | TRBJ2-7
CASSLVPGEGYTF | TGTGCCAGCAGCTTGGTGCCAGGGGAAGGCTACACCTTC | . | TRBV5-5 | . | TRBJ1-2
CASSLSGTEGQPQHF | TGTGCCAGCTCACTCTCCGGGACGGAGGGTCAGCCCCAGCATTTT | . | TRBV18 | . | TRBJ1-5
CASSYTLQPQHF | TGTGCCAGCAGTTACACCCTACAGCCCCAGCATTTT | . | TRBV6-6 | . | TRBJ1-5
CAIRPGTKNGYTF | TGTGCCATCAGACCCGGGACAAAGAATGGCTACACCTTC | . | TRBV10-3 | . | TRBJ1-2
CASSDTLGAWGGRDEQFF | TGCGCCAGCAGTGACACGCTCGGGGCATGGGGAGGAAGGGATGAGCAGTTCTTC | . | TRBV10-1 | . | TRBJ2-1
CASSLYDGDNEQFF | TGTGCCAGCAGTTTATACGATGGAGACAATGAGCAGTTCTTC | . | TRBV27 | . | TRBJ2-1
CASSPPTLGPNNEQFF | TGTGCCAGCAGCCCCCCGACGCTTGGGCCTAACAATGAGCAGTTCTTC | . | TRBV7-9 | . | TRBJ2-1
CASSFGQATNEKLFF | TGTGCCAGCAGCTTTGGACAGGCAACTAATGAAAAACTGTTTTTT | TRBD1 | TRBV7-2 | . | TRBJ1-4
CASSPGLGPYGYTF | TGTGCCAGCAGCCCAGGGTTGGGGCCCTATGGCTACACCTTC | . | TRBV7-6 | . | TRBJ1-2